This T cell receptor beta chain was retrieved from a study of blood T cell repertoires in COVID-19. TCRdb's table, derived via immunoSEQ multiplex PCR, lists solely in-frame clones and lacks some. The table includes a few hundred thousand clones, about 82% detected once. Germline CDR1 is SGHDT and CDR2 is YYEEEE. The ends lost 7 bases at V and 5 bases at J; junction bases unmatched: 3. This CDR3 has 12 amino acids. This clone was seen only once. This receptor was taken from a man older than 75 with acute or convalescent COVID-19. Sequencing was done on a sample of peripheral blood. This chain links TRBV5-6 with TRBJ2-4; 7 positions agree with TRBD2. CDR3 DNA: TGTGCCAGCGGGACTAACGAAAACATTCAGTACTTC. It translates to CASGTNENIQYF.